The clone carrying this TCR beta chain showed up just once. As yet, its antigen is unknown. The ends lost 2 bases at V and 2 bases at J; junction bases unmatched: 15. This CDR3 comprises 20 residues. CDR1 is SGHRS, CDR2 YFSETQ, per germline. Clones were read by immunoSEQ multiplex PCR, and TCRdb kept only the in-frame ones, dropping some. Of about 100,000 clones listed, approximately 90% are singletons. These data originate in a study of OX40 agonist ivuxolimab in advanced cancers. Broader study findings: Antigens targeted by the expanded peripheral T cells were not determined. Compared with others, partial responders at 0.1-3.0 mg/kg displayed clonal expansion among the lowest.

The chain combines TRBV5-1 with TRBJ2-5, with 13 positions matching TRBD2. The TCR was taken from an adult with an advanced solid tumor such as melanoma, head and neck, liver or kidney cancer. The source was CD4+ or CD8+ T cells sorted from blood, collected in a trial of the OX40 agonist ivuxolimab. CDR3 coding DNA: TGCGCCAGCAGCTTCCCAACACTATCCGGGACTAGCGGGATACAAGAGACCCAGTACTTC. Amino acids: CASSFPTLSGTSGIQETQYF. Using reference TRBV5-1 and TRBJ2-5 for the parts outside the CDR3, the full variable domain is KAGVTQTPRYLIKTRGQQVTLSCSPISGHRSVSWYQQTPGQGLQFLFEYFSETQRNKGNFPGRFSGRQFSNSRSEMNVSTLELGDSALYLCASSFPTLSGTSGIQETQYFGPGTRLLVL.